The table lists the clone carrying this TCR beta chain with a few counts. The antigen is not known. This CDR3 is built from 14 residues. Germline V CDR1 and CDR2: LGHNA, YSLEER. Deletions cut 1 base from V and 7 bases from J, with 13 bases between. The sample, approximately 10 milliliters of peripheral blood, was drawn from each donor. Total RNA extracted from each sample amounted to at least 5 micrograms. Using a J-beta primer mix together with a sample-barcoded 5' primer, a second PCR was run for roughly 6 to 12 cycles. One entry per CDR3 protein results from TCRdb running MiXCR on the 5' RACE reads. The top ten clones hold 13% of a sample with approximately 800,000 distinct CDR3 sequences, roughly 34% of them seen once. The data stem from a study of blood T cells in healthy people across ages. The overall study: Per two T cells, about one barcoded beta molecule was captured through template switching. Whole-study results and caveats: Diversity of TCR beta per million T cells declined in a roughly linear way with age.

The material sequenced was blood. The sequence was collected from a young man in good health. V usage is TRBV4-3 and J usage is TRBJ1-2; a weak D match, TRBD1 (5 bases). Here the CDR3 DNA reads TGCGCCAGCAGCCAAGCAGGGTGGGCGCCTGGCTACACCTTC. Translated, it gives CASSQAGWAPGYTF.